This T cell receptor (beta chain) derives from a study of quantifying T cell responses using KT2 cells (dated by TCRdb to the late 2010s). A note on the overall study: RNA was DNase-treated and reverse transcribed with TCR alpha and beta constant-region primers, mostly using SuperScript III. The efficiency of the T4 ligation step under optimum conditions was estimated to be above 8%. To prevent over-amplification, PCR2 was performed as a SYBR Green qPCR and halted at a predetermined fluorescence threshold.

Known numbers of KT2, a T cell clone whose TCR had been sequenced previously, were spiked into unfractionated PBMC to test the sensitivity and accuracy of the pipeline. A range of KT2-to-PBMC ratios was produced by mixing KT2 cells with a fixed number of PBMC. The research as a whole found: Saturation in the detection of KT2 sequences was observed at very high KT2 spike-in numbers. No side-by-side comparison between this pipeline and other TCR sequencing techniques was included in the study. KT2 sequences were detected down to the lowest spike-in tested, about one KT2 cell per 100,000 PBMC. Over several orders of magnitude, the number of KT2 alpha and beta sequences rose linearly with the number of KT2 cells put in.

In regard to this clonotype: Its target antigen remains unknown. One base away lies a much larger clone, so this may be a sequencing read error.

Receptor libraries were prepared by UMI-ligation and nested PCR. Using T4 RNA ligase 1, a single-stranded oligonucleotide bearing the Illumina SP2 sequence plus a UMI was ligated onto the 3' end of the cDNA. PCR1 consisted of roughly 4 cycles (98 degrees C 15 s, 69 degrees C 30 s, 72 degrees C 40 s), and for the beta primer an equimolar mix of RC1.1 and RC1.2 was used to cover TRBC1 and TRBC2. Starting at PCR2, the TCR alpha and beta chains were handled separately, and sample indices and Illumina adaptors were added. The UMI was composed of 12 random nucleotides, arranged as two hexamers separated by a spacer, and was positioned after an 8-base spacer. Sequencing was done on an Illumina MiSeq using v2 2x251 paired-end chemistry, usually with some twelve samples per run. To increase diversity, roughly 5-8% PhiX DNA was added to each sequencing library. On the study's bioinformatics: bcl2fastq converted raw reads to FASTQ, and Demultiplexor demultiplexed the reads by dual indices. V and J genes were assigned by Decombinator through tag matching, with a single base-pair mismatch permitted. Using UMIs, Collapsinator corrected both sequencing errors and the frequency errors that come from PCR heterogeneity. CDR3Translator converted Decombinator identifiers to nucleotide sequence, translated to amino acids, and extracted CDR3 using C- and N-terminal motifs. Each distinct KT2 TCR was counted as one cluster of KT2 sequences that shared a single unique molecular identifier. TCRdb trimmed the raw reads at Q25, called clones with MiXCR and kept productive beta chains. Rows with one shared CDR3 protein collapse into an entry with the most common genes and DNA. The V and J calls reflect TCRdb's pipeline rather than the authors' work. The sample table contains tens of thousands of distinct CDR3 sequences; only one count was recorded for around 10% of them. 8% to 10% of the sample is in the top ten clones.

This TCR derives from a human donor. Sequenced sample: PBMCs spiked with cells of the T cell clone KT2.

The DNA is as follows: TGTGCCGGCAGTTTCGATCCGGGACTAGCGGATACGCAGTATTTT. Its translation reads: CAGSFDPGLADTQYF. Rearrangement joined TRBV11-2 to TRBJ2-3, and 10 junction bases match TRBD2. According to the germline V gene, CDR1 reads SGHAT and CDR2 reads FQNNGV. The CDR3 measures 15 amino acids from cysteine to phenylalanine. Solely the CDR3 DNA is kept, with 45 bases framed from the first base.